The sequence of this TCR beta chain was determined in a study of blood T cell repertoires in COVID-19. Trimming stripped 2 bases from V and 3 bases from J, with 5 bases between. Germline CDR1 is SEHNR and CDR2 is FQNEAQ (reference sequence). This CDR3 has 13 amino acids. Profiling relied on immunoSEQ multiplex PCR, and the TCRdb table lists in-frame clones only, not all of them. The data show 95,000 to 120,000 clones, 81% seen once. This receptor was taken from a man aged 50 to 59 with acute or convalescent COVID-19. The chain is built from TRBV7-9 and TRBJ2-1, with unresolved D. Source material: peripheral blood. The CDR3 nucleotides are TGTGCCAGCAGCTTAAACAGCTACAATGAGCAGTTCTTC. Translating it yields CASSLNSYNEQFF.